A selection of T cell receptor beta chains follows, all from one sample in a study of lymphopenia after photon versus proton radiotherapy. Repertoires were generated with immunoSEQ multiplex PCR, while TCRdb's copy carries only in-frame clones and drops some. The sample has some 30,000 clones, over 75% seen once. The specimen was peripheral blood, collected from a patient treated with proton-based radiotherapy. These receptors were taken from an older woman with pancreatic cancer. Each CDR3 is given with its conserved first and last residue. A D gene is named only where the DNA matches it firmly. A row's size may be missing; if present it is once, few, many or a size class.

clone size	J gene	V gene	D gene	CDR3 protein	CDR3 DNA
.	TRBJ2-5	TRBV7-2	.	CASSLVPGQETQYF	TGTGCCAGCAGCTTAGTTCCAGGGCAGGAGACCCAGTACTTC
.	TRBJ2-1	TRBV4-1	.	CASSQELVWNEQFF	TGCGCCAGCAGCCAAGAACTGGTCTGGAATGAGCAGTTCTTC
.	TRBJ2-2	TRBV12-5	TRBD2	CASGLSSTSGYTGELFF	TGTGCTAGTGGTTTGTCCTCCACTAGCGGGTACACCGGGGAGCTGTTTTTT
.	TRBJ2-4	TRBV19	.	CASSTGFRENIQYF	TGTGCCAGTAGCACAGGGTTTAGGGAAAACATTCAGTACTTC
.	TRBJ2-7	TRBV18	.	CASSPSSVGSYEQYF	TGTGCCAGCTCACCATCCAGCGTAGGCTCCTACGAGCAGTACTTC
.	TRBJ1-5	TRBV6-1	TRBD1	CASSGQGGYGSNQPQHF	TGTGCCAGCAGTGGACAGGGGGGCTATGGGAGCAATCAGCCCCAGCATTTT
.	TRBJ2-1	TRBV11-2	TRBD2	CASSSSSGGISSYNEQFF	TGTGCCAGCAGCTCTTCTAGCGGGGGGATAAGCTCCTACAATGAGCAGTTCTTC
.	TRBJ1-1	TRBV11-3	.	CASSLSRIGTEAFF	TGTGCCAGCAGCTTAAGTCGAATCGGCACTGAAGCTTTCTTT
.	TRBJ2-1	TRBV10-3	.	CAISSSADGYNEQFF	TGTGCCATCAGCTCCTCAGCGGATGGTTACAATGAGCAGTTCTTC
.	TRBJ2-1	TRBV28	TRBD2	CASTPGRTQQFF	TGTGCCAGCACCCCCGGGAGGACACAGCAGTTCTTC
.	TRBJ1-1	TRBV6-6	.	CASSSHMNTEAFF	TGTGCCAGCAGTTCCCACATGAACACTGAAGCTTTCTTT
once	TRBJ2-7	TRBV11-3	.	CASRGDSYEQYF	TGTGCCAGCAGAGGGGATAGTTACGAGCAGTACTTC
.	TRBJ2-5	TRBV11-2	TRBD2	CASSKREGASKTQYF	TGTGCCAGCAGTAAGCGGGAGGGAGCGTCCAAGACCCAGTACTTC
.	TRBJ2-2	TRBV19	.	CATSSGADTGELFF	TGTGCCACTTCTTCCGGGGCCGACACCGGGGAGCTGTTTTTT
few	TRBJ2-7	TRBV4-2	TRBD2	CASSLRLAGDYEQYF	TGTGCCAGCAGCCTTCGACTAGCGGGAGACTACGAGCAGTACTTC
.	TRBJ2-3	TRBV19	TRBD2	CASSKGSGEGTDTQYF	TGTGCCAGTAGCAAGGGGAGCGGGGAGGGCACAGATACGCAGTATTTT
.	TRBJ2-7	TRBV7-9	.	CASRTSGTETYEQYF	TGTGCCAGCAGAACTTCCGGGACGGAAACCTACGAGCAGTACTTC
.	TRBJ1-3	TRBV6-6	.	CASSYPGNTIYF	TGTGCCAGCAGTTACCCCGGAAACACCATATATTTT
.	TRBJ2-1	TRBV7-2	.	CASSLSIGSARNEQFF	TGTGCCAGCAGCTTATCGATTGGGTCGGCTCGGAATGAGCAGTTCTTC
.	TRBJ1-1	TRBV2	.	CASKGGSVTEAFF	TGTGCCAGCAAAGGGGGTTCGGTCACTGAAGCTTTCTTT
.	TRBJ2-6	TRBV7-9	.	CASSPGMGGANVLTF	TGTGCCAGCAGCCCGGGGATGGGAGGGGCCAACGTCCTGACTTTC
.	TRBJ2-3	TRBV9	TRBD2	CASSVANPGLAGMRTDTQYF	TGTGCCAGCAGCGTGGCTAACCCGGGACTAGCGGGAATGAGGACAGATACGCAGTATTTT
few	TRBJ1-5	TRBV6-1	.	CASSEARVRQPQHF	TGTGCCAGCAGTGAAGCGCGGGTCCGACAGCCCCAGCATTTT
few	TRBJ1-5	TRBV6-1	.	CASRSTGSRQPQHF	TGTGCCAGCAGGTCTACAGGGTCAAGGCAGCCCCAGCATTTT
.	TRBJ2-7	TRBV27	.	CASSEGQGTSYEQYF	TGTGCCAGCAGCGAGGGGCAGGGGACTTCCTACGAGCAGTACTTC
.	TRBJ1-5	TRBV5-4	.	CASRWRGGNNQPQHF	TGTGCCAGCAGATGGAGGGGGGGGAACAATCAGCCCCAGCATTTT
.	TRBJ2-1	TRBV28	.	CASSGRRNEQFF	TGTGCCAGCAGCGGTCGGAGAAATGAGCAGTTCTTC
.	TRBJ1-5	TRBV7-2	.	CASSSLRQPQHF	TGTGCCAGCAGCTCCCTCAGGCAGCCCCAGCATTTT
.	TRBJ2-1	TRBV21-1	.	CASSPTDYLHEQFF	TGTGCCAGCAGCCCAACGGACTATTTGCATGAGCAGTTCTTC
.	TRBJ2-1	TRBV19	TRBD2	CASRGTSGRDNEQFF	TGTGCCAGTAGGGGGACTAGCGGGAGGGACAATGAGCAGTTCTTC
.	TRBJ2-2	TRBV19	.	CASSRGSTRGELFF	TGTGCCAGTAGTAGAGGCAGTACGAGGGGGGAGCTGTTTTTT
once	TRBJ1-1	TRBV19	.	CASSLQGGDTEAFF	TGTGCCAGTAGTCTCCAGGGAGGGGACACTGAAGCTTTCTTT
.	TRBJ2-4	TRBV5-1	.	CASSFPTSNIQYF	TGCGCCAGCAGCTTTCCTACTAGCAACATTCAGTACTTC
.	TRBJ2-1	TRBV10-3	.	CAIRPTQGSAEQFF	TGTGCCATCAGACCAACACAGGGTTCGGCTGAGCAGTTCTTC
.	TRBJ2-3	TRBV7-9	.	CASQASLGTESTDTQYF	TGTGCCAGCCAGGCCTCCCTCGGGACGGAGAGCACAGATACGCAGTATTTT
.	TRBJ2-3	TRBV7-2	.	CASTLFVGSDTQYF	TGTGCCAGCACCCTTTTTGTGGGATCAGATACGCAGTATTTT
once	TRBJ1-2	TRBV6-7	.	CASSFPDNSLNYGYTF	TGTGCCAGCAGTTTCCCGGACAACTCCTTAAACTATGGCTACACCTTC
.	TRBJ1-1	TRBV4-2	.	CASSRGQVGIGSTEAFF	TGTGCCAGCAGCCGCGGACAAGTGGGCATCGGATCCACTGAAGCTTTCTTT
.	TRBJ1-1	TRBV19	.	CASSPEAPEAFF	TGTGCCAGTAGTCCGGAGGCTCCTGAAGCTTTCTTT
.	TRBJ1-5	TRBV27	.	CASSPVFGRFRNQPQHF	TGTGCCAGCAGTCCCGTATTTGGACGTTTCCGCAATCAGCCCCAGCATTTT
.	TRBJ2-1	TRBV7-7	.	CASSLYSGNEQFF	TGTGCTAGCAGCTTATATAGTGGAAATGAGCAGTTCTTC
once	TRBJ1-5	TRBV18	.	CASSPPSGTSNQPQHF	TGTGCCAGCTCACCACCATCGGGGACAAGCAATCAGCCCCAGCATTTT
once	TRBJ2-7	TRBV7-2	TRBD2	CASSFGRDYEQYF	TGTGCCAGCAGCTTCGGGAGGGACTACGAGCAGTACTTC
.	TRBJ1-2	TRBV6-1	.	CASIPAYNYGYTF	TGTGCCAGCATCCCAGCCTATAACTATGGCTACACCTTC
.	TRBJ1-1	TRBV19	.	CASSYGRMNTEAFF	TGTGCCAGTAGTTACGGACGGATGAACACTGAAGCTTTCTTT
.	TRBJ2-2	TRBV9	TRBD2	CASSVVESGAGELFF	TGTGCCAGCAGCGTAGTGGAGAGCGGGGCCGGGGAGCTGTTTTTT